This TCR beta chain came from a study of T cell responses to AZD1222 COVID-19 vaccine. Study outcomes and limitations: Just six or seven AZD1222 recipients tested seropositive at baseline. Reports indicate that nearly half of spike-specific TCRs are directed at unmutated variant regions. Clonal diversity was possibly underestimated, and white British individuals and females predominated among donors.

The CDR3 has 14 amino acids. Germline CDR1 reads SGHDT; CDR2 reads YYEEEE. V dropped 5 bases and J dropped 4 bases, with 15 bases sitting between them. A word on this clone: Its antigen is undetermined.

TCRdb's table, derived via immunoSEQ multiplex PCR, lists solely in-frame clones and lacks some. Seen here are 140,000 to 150,000 clones, 92% observed once, and the top ten hold 2.5% to 4%. This sample comprised peripheral blood, obtained 28 days after the second AZD1222 dose. The rearrangement uses TRBV5-6 and TRBJ1-2; weak D call: TRBD1 (6 bases). The clonotype was recovered from an adult who received the AZD1222 COVID-19 vaccine. CDR3 sequence reads: CASRQPGHVYGYTF. DNA for the CDR3: TGTGCCAGCAGACAGCCGGGACACGTCTATGGCTACACCTTC.